A selection of T cell receptor beta chains follows, all from one sample in a study of blood T cell repertoires in COVID-19. Clones were sequenced by immunoSEQ multiplex PCR, and TCRdb holds only the in-frame ones, with some missing. The sample contains under 200,000 clones, roughly 84% of which appear only once. The sample taken for sequencing was PBMCs or T cells enriched from blood (not recorded which). All receptors come from a man in his 60s who had recovered from COVID-19. Each CDR3 is given with its conserved first and last residue. Rows may omit the clone size; those that give it use once, few, many or a size class.

clone_size v_call cdr3_aa
once TRBV18 CASSPGQPLIRAGELFF
- TRBV9 CASSRAGTASGTGELFF
- TRBV7-2 CASSPLNFRQDTEAFF
- TRBV4-1 CASSQETITSGAYEQYF
few TRBV27 CASSLLTGDGGYTF
- TRBV7-3 CASSPQAGGSPDEQFF
- TRBV5-1 CASSLLQGAYEQYF
- TRBV29-1 CSVAGGEMNTEAFF
- TRBV19 CASTGSRARSREKLFF
- TRBV11-3 CASAPGRSSSYNEQFF
- TRBV28 CASSSRSWSQFF
- TRBV10-3 CAIGGTGYSPLHF
- TRBV6-1 CASSESRPNTEAFF
- TRBV15 CATSRVRQEYNEQFF